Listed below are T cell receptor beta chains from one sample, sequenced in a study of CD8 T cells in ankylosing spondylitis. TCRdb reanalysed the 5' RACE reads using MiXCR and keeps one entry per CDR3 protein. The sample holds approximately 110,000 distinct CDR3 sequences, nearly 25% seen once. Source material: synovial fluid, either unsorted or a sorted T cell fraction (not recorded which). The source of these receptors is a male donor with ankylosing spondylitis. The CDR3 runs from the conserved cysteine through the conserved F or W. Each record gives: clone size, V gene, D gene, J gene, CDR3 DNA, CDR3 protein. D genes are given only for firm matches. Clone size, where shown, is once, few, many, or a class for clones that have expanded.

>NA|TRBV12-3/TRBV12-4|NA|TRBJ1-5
TGTGCCAGCAGCCACTCTCGGTCATCAATTAGCAATCAGCCCCAGCATTTT
CASSHSRSSISNQPQHF
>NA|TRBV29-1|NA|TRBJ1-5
TGCAGCGCTACGACAGGCACATATCAGCCCCAGCATTTT
CSATTGTYQPQHF
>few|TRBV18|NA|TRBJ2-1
TGTGCCAGCTCACCACGGGACACAGACAATGAGCAGTTCTTC
CASSPRDTDNEQFF
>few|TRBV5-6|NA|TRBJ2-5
TGTGCCAGCAGCTTAAGGCGACTTCAGGGGACCCAGTACTTC
CASSLRRLQGTQYF
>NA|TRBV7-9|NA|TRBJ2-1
TGTGCCAGCAGCTCGTCCGGGCCACAGTTCTTC
CASSSSGPQFF
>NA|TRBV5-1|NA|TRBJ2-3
TGCGCCAGCAGCTTACAGGGTACTAGCACAGATACGCAGTATTTT
CASSLQGTSTDTQYF
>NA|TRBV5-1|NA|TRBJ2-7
TGCGCCACCAGGGACCCGCAAACCTACGAGCAGTACTTC
CATRDPQTYEQYF
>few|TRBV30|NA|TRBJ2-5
TGTGCCGGCAAATCTCAAGAGACCCAGTACTTC
CAGKSQETQYF
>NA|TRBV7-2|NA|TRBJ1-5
TGTGCCAGCAGCTTAGAAGGGCAGCCCCAGCATTTT
CASSLEGQPQHF
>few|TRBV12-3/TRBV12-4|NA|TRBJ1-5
TGTGCCAGCAGCTCGACAGGTCAGCCCCAGCATTTT
CASSSTGQPQHF
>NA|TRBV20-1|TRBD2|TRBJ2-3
TGCAGTGCTAGAGATAGGACTAGCGGGACAGATACGCAGTATTTT
CSARDRTSGTDTQYF
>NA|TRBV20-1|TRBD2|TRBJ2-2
TGCGGTGCTAGTCGGGAGGCCGGCGGGGAGCTGTTTTTT
CGASREAGGELFF
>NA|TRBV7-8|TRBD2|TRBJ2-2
TGTGCCAGCAGCCACGCGGGAGGGGGTGGCGGGGAGCTGTTTTTT
CASSHAGGGGGELFF
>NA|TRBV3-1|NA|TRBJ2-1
TGTGCCAGCAGCTTCCTTCGGGAACCCTACAATGAGCAGTTCTTC
CASSFLREPYNEQFF
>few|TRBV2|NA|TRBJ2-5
TGTGCCAGCAGCCTTCTACCCCAAGAGACCCAGTACTTC
CASSLLPQETQYF
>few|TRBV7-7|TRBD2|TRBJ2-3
TGTGCCAGCAGTTTATCCGGGACTAGCGGAGCGGGCTTTGATACGCAGTATTTT
CASSLSGTSGAGFDTQYF
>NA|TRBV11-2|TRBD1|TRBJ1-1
TGTGCCAGCAGCTTAAGAGGGACAGCGAACACTGAAGCTTTCTTT
CASSLRGTANTEAFF
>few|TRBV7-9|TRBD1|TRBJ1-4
TGTGCCAGCAGCTATGACAGGGATGCTAATGAAAAACTGTTTTTT
CASSYDRDANEKLFF
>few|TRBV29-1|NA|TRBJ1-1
TGCAGCGTTGGGGGCAGGATGAACACTGAAGCTTTCTTT
CSVGGRMNTEAFF
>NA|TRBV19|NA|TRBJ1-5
TGTGCCAGTACCACATACGGGACGACGAATCAGCCCCAGCATTTT
CASTTYGTTNQPQHF
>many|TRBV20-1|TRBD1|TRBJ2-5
TGCAGTGCTAGAGTACAGGGGCACCTCGGGACCCAGTACTTC
CSARVQGHLGTQYF
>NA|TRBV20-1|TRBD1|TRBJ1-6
TGCAGTGCTAGAGAGGGACAGGGATGGGTTGATTCACCCCTCCACTTT
CSAREGQGWVDSPLHF
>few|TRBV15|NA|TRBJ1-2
TGTGCCACCAGCAGAGATGGAAGCAGGGAATATGGCTACACCTTC
CATSRDGSREYGYTF
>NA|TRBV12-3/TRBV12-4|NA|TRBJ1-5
TGTGCCAGCAGTTCCTCAGGGTATTCTCAGCCCCAGCATTTT
CASSSSGYSQPQHF
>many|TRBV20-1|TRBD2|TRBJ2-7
TGCAGTGCTACCGGGACTAGCGGGAGGAGTTGGCAGTACTTC
CSATGTSGRSWQYF
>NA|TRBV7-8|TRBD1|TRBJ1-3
TGTGCCAGCAGCTCTCGACAGGGTGGAAACACCATATATTTT
CASSSRQGGNTIYF
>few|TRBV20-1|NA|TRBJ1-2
TGCAGTGCTACACAGGGTACGGACTATGGCTACACCTTC
CSATQGTDYGYTF
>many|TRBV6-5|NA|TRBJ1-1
TGTGCCAGCAGTTCCGACCCATTGAACACTGAAGCTTTCTTT
CASSSDPLNTEAFF
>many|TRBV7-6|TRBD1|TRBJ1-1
TGTGCCAGCAGCTTAGGTGCAGGGGGTTTTTCAATGAACACTGAAGCTTTCTTT
CASSLGAGGFSMNTEAFF
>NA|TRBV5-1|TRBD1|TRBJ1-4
TGCGCCAGCAGCTTGGCCGAGGGGGCGGCTGAAAAACTGTTTTTT
CASSLAEGAAEKLFF
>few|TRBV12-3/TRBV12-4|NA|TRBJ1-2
TGTGCCAGCAGTCAAACCGCAATAGGCGGGGCTTATGGCTACACCTTC
CASSQTAIGGAYGYTF
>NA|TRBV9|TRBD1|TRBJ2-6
TGTGCCAGCAGCCGGGACAGTTTACGTTCTGGGGCCAACGTCCTGACTTTC
CASSRDSLRSGANVLTF
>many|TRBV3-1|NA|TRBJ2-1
TGTGCCAGCAGCCAAATGGCAGGGCAGTTCTTC
CASSQMAGQFF
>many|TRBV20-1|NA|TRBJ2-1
TGCAGTGCTAGAGAGCTTTACAATGAGCAGTTCTTC
CSARELYNEQFF
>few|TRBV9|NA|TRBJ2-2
TGTGCCAGCAGCTCGTGGAGTGTTGGCGGGGAGCTGTTTTTT
CASSSWSVGGELFF
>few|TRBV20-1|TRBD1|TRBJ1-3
TGCAGTGCTCGGGACAGGGCCCTCTCTGGAAACACCATATATTTT
CSARDRALSGNTIYF
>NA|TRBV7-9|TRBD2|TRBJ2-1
TGTGCCAGCAGCCCTAGCGGGCAGTCCTACAATGAGCAGTTCTTC
CASSPSGQSYNEQFF
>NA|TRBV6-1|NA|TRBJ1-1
TGTGCCAGCAGTGTAGATCCGGAGGCTGAAGCTTTCTTT
CASSVDPEAEAFF
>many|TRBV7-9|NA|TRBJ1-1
TGTGCCAGCACCCGAGGGGCGGGCACTGAAGCTTTCTTT
CASTRGAGTEAFF
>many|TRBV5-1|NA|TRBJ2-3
TGCGCCAGCAGCTTGACTATAGGGGGAAACACAGATACGCAGTATTTT
CASSLTIGGNTDTQYF
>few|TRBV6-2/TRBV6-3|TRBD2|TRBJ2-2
TGTGCCAGCAACCAGCGGGAGGAATACCAGAACACCGGGGAGCTGTTTTTT
CASNQREEYQNTGELFF
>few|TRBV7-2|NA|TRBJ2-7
TGTGCCAGCAGCTTACGAAGCGCGTACTACGAGCAGTACTTC
CASSLRSAYYEQYF
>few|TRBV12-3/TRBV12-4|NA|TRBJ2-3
TGTGCCAGCAGTCCGCTGCGGGACGGCACAGATACGCAGTATTTT
CASSPLRDGTDTQYF
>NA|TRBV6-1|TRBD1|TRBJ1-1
TGTGCCAGCGGTGGACAGGGTCGCACTGAAGCTTTCTTT
CASGGQGRTEAFF
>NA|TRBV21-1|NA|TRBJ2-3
TGTGCCAGCACCCCCTCGGCTCCCCCAAGCACAGATACGCAGTATTTT
CASTPSAPPSTDTQYF
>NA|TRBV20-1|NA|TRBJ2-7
TGCAGTGCTAGTTCAAGCGGTCGGGGCGAGCAGTACTTC
CSASSSGRGEQYF
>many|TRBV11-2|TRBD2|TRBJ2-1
TGTGCCAGCAGCTTACGGACTAGCGGAATGTCTTCCTACAATGAGCAGTTCTTC
CASSLRTSGMSSYNEQFF
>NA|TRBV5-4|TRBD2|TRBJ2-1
TGTGCCAGCAGCTTGGTAGGCGGGAGGGCCGATAATGAGCAGTTCTTC
CASSLVGGRADNEQFF
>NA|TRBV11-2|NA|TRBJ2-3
TGTGCCAGCAGCTTTTCTCTTCTGGGCCAGTATTTT
CASSFSLLGQYF
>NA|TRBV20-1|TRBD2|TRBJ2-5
TGCAGTGCTACCCTCACTAGCGGGAGTTGGGAGACCCAGTACTTC
CSATLTSGSWETQYF
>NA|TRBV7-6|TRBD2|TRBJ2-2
TGTGCCAGCAGACTAGCGGAGACGAACACCGGGGAGCTGTTTTTT
CASRLAETNTGELFF
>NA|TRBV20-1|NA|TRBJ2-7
TGCAGTGCTAGAGACGGTCGGTCCTCCTACGAGCAGTACTTC
CSARDGRSSYEQYF
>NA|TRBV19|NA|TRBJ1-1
TGTGCCAGTGACCACGAGGGGACTGAAGCTTTCTTT
CASDHEGTEAFF